Below, 11 T cell receptor beta chains from the same sample are listed, as sequenced in a study of Ad26.COV2.S vaccination and SARS-CoV-2 variants. Here immunoSEQ multiplex PCR was the method, and the copy in TCRdb shows in-frame clones only, minus some. Here the sample spans about 350,000 clones, under 95% being singletons. Sample: peripheral blood, taken after recovery from COVID-19. The receptors originated from a human donor who had recovered from COVID-19.

For this clone: This sample also contains other DNA sequences that code for the same CDR3. J is TRBJ2-7 and V is TRBV29-1; 8 positions agree with TRBD1. The CDR3 covers 12 residues. Germline trimming cut 6 bases from V and 3 bases from J; bases unmatched to any gene: 4. Germline CDR1 is SQVTM and CDR2 is ANQGSEA. CDR3 in amino acids: CSVRTGIYEQYF. The CDR3 coding sequence is TGCAGCGTCAGGACAGGGATCTACGAGCAGTACTTC.

The rearrangement links TRBV12-3 or TRBV12-4 to TRBJ1-2, with 7 bases identical to TRBD1. Unmatched junction bases numbered 4, after V lost 5 bases and J lost 7 bases. This CDR3 is 12 amino acids long. The CDR3 region has the DNA TGTGCCAGCAGTCGACAGGGAAGTGGCTACACCTTC. This translates into CASSRQGSGYTF.

V usage is TRBV18 and J usage is TRBJ1-1, with 10 bases identical to TRBD1. Germline V lookup: CDR1 KGHSH, CDR2 LQKENI. The ends lost 0 bases at V and 3 bases at J; junction bases unmatched: 7. The CDR3 totals 17 residues. The CDR3: CASSPPTGGGLYTEAFF. In DNA form, the CDR3 reads TGTGCCAGCTCACCACCGACAGGGGGCGGTTTGTACACTGAAGCTTTCTTT. The variable domain in full, completed from reference TRBV18 and TRBJ1-1, reads NAGVMQNPRHLVRRRGQEARLRCSPMKGHSHVYWYRQLPEEGLKFMVYLQKENIIDESGMPKERFSAEFPKEGPSILRIQQVVRGDSAAYFCASSPPTGGGLYTEAFFGQGTRLTVV.

The chain has TRBV7-9 and TRBJ1-1, with D possibly being TRBD1 (6 bases). Per germline, CDR1 SEHNR and CDR2 FQNEAQ (reference sequence). Between the trimmed V and J ends, which lost 1 base and 5 bases, there was a span of 17 bases. The CDR3 consists of 16 residues. This CDR3 is CASSLVGWGRGTEAFF. CDR3 nucleotides: TGTGCCAGCAGCTTAGTAGGTTGGGGGCGAGGGACTGAAGCTTTCTTT.

With regard to this clone: This specimen includes other DNA sequences encoding the same CDR3. DNA of the CDR3: TGCGCCAGCAGCCAAGAATCCAGAGGGGTGGGTGGCTACACCTTC. It translates to CASSQESRGVGGYTF. The gene calls are TRBV4-1 and TRBJ1-2, with D maybe TRBD1 (5 bases). Looked up from germline, CDR1 is MGHRA and CDR2 is YSYEKL. The length of the CDR3 is 15 residues. V was cut by 0 bases and J by 7 bases, with 15 bases left in between.

V gene TRBV5-6 combines with J gene TRBJ1-5; D might be TRBD1 (5 bases). CDR1 and CDR2 (germline): SGHDT, YYEEEE. Between the trimmed V and J ends, which lost 0 bases and 0 bases, there was a span of 13 bases. The CDR3 extends over 17 amino acids. CDR3 amino acids: CASSLGPGLYSNQPQHF. The CDR3 DNA is TGTGCCAGCAGCTTGGGTCCAGGGCTTTATAGCAATCAGCCCCAGCATTTT.

The gene calls are TRBV23-1 and TRBJ2-7; D gene ambiguous. TRBV23-1 is an open reading frame, and its role is uncertain. Trimming shortened V by 2 bases and J by 0 bases, and 11 bases separated the two germline ends. There are 15 residues in the CDR3. The CDR3 protein is CASSQRVNHSYEQYF. As DNA, the CDR3 is TGCGCCAGCAGTCAACGAGTTAACCACTCCTACGAGCAGTACTTC.

This chain uses TRBV7-2 with TRBJ1-2; 7 bases match TRBD1. The V and J ends lost 1 base and 7 bases, in that order; junction bases with no gene match: 3. From germline, CDR1 is SGHTA and CDR2 FQGNSA. This CDR3 spans 13 amino acids. This CDR3 is CASSLVAGGGYTF. The DNA for the CDR3 is TGTGCCAGCAGCTTAGTGGCAGGGGGTGGCTACACCTTC.

The genes are TRBV5-4 and TRBJ2-2; no reliable D call. V dropped 0 bases and J dropped 2 bases, with 5 bases sitting between them. The germline CDR1 and CDR2 sequences are SGHNT and YYREEE (reference sequence). This CDR3 comprises 14 residues. The CDR3 DNA is TGTGCCAGCAGCTTGGGATCCAACACCGGGGAGCTGTTTTTT. Protein sequence: CASSLGSNTGELFF.

The chain carries TRBV18 and TRBJ1-1, with a possible D match to TRBD1 (5 bases). The V and J ends lost 6 bases and 2 bases respectively, with 16 bases between them. This CDR3 spans 15 amino acids. Looked up from germline, CDR1 is KGHSH and CDR2 is LQKENI. The CDR3 is CASSPTQGPNTEAFF. The DNA of the CDR3 is TGTGCCAGCTCTCCGACTCAGGGTCCAAACACTGAAGCTTTCTTT.

This chain links TRBV6-2 or TRBV6-3 with TRBJ2-2; TRBD1 might be the D (5 bases). The V gene lost 5 bases and the J gene lost 0 bases, with 13 bases spanning the gap. Germline V gene data show CDR1 as MNHEY and CDR2 as SVGEGT. CDR3 size: 16 residues. In DNA form, the CDR3 reads TGTGCCAGCAGTAGGGGCAGGGTTACGAACACCGGGGAGCTGTTTTTT. Translating it yields CASSRGRVTNTGELFF.